The 23 T cell receptor beta chains presented below share a single source sample, sequenced in a study of vaccination and CD4 T cells after COVID-19. Sequenced with the Oncomine TCR Beta short-read assay was DNA taken from cultured CD4+ T cells. TCRdb reprocessed the PCR reads with MiXCR, giving one entry per CDR3 protein. The sample includes some 10,000 distinct CDR3 sequences, 25% to 35% of them seen just once. Their recognized antigens are unknown. Documented treatment: roughly ten-day PBMC culture with coronavirus spike peptide pools or control peptides (ViraFEST assay). Material: cultured CD4+ T cells from blood. The receptors shown here come from a human donor with COVID-19.

This clonotype was recorded a few times. The chain joins TRBV7-9 to TRBJ1-6, with D perhaps TRBD1 (6 bases). The CDR3 spans 16 residues. Per the germline V gene, CDR1 is SEHNR and CDR2 is FQNEAQ (reference sequence). V was cut by 1 base and J by 8 bases, with 15 bases left in between. CDR3: CASSLGTGTNYSPLHF. The CDR3 DNA sequence: TGTGCCAGCAGCTTAGGGACCGGGACAAATTATTCACCCCTCCACTTT.

The rearrangement uses TRBV6-1 and TRBJ1-1, with TRBD1 matching 10 bases. The trim removed 6 bases at V and 4 bases at J, leaving 5 bases unmatched. Per the germline V gene, CDR1 is MNHNS and CDR2 is SASEGT. This CDR3 is 14 amino acids long. This chain's CDR3 is CASRIGQGGTEAFF. The CDR3 DNA follows: TGTGCCAGCAGAATTGGACAGGGGGGCACTGAAGCTTTCTTT.

The rearrangement uses TRBV11-2 and TRBJ2-2; D not certain. V lost 5 bases and J lost 8, with 12 bases in between. Germline lookup yields CDR1 SGHAT and CDR2 FQNNGV. The CDR3 extends over 13 amino acids. As DNA, the CDR3 is TGTGCCAGCAGCCCGACTTCCTATGGGGAGCTGTTTTTT. It yields the protein CASSPTSYGELFF.

The V and J genes are TRBV19 and TRBJ1-6; no clear D gene. V was pared by 2 bases and J by 10 bases, with 12 bases between. The CDR3 covers 14 residues. Germline-derived CDR1 and CDR2 are LNHDA and SQIVND (reference sequence). CDR3 sequence: CASSIRGGTSPLHF. Here the CDR3 DNA reads TGTGCCAGTAGTATACGGGGAGGCACGTCACCCCTCCACTTT.

The chain uses TRBV7-2 and TRBJ2-7, with TRBD1 identical over 9 bases. This CDR3 comprises 15 residues. V trimming: 5 bases; J trimming: 0 bases; junction bases outside the gene matches: 5. CDR1 and CDR2 (germline): SGHTA, FQGNSA. In DNA form, the CDR3 reads TGTGCCAGCAGCGTAACGGGACAGGGCTCCTACGAGCAGTACTTC. As protein: CASSVTGQGSYEQYF.

The rearrangement uses TRBV4-3 and TRBJ2-7; D gene uncertain. The CDR3 extends over 15 amino acids. Germline CDR1 reads LGHNA; CDR2 reads YSLEER. V was clipped by 1 base and J by 0 bases, with 10 bases between them. The DNA for the CDR3 is TGCGCCAGCAGCCAAGCAGCTTTGAGCTCCTACGAGCAGTACTTC. As protein: CASSQAALSSYEQYF.

This clonotype showed up just a few times. The chain employs TRBV5-6 and TRBJ1-5; 9 nucleotides align to TRBD1. CDR3 length: 14 amino acids. With V trimmed by 4 bases and J by 6 bases, 5 bases remained unmatched. Per germline, CDR1 SGHDT and CDR2 YYEEEE. CDR3 sequence: CASSVRTGVQPQHF. The CDR3, as DNA: TGTGCCAGCAGCGTAAGGACAGGGGTTCAGCCCCAGCATTTT.

The chain combines TRBV7-2 with TRBJ1-6; the D is unclear. The CDR3 contains 14 residues. Trimming left V 2 bases short and J 5 bases short, with 7 bases between. Germline assignment: CDR1 SGHTA and CDR2 FQGNSA. The CDR3 loop reads CASSLWEDNSPLHF. The CDR3 DNA reads as TGTGCCAGCAGCTTATGGGAGGATAATTCACCCCTCCACTTT.

This clonotype was observed a handful of times. The chain's CDR3 is CASSQGQGAWNEQFF. The CDR3 DNA sequence: TGTGCCAGTAGTCAAGGACAGGGGGCTTGGAATGAGCAGTTCTTC. This chain links TRBV19 with TRBJ2-1, with 11 bases that match TRBD1. Germline V gene sequence: CDR1 LNHDA, CDR2 SQIVND (reference sequence). CDR3 size: 15 residues. After removal of 5 bases from V and 7 bases from J, the junction contained 7 bases not matched to a gene.

The J gene is TRBJ2-1, the V gene TRBV20-1; D remains unclear. The germline V and J ends were trimmed by 6 bases and 1 base, with 13 bases remaining between them. CDR3 length: 14 amino acids. Germline CDR1 and CDR2: DFQATT and SNEGSKA (reference sequence). CDR3 nucleotides: TGCAGTGCAGAAGGAGTGCCTTCCTACAATGAGCAGTTCTTC. The encoded protein is CSAEGVPSYNEQFF.

This clonotype turned up a few times. This chain uses TRBV7-2 with TRBJ1-6; D call uncertain. CDR3 length: 14 residues. Trimming stripped 5 bases from V and 8 bases from J, with 13 bases between. Germline V gene lookup returns CDR1 SGHTA and CDR2 FQGNSA. The CDR3: CASSQSRSDSPLHF. CDR3 DNA: TGTGCCAGCAGCCAGTCCCGAAGTGATTCACCCCTCCACTTT.

The chain recombines TRBV27 with TRBJ1-5; D may be TRBD1 (5 bases). Trimming shortened V by 3 bases and J by 0 bases, and 9 bases separated the two germline ends. From germline, CDR1 is MNHEY and CDR2 SMNVEV (reference sequence). There are 15 residues in the CDR3. CDR3 DNA sequence: TGTGCCAGCAGTTTTCAGGGATATAGCAATCAGCCCCAGCATTTT. Protein product: CASSFQGYSNQPQHF.

The rearrangement joins TRBV14 to TRBJ2-5, with D tentatively TRBD1 or TRBD2 (6 bases each). This CDR3 region has 13 residues. Germline assignment: CDR1 SGHDN and CDR2 FVKESK. V lost 4 bases to trimming and J lost 5 bases, with 11 bases between them. The CDR3 is CASSPGAWETQYF. In DNA, the CDR3 is TGTGCCAGCAGCCCGGGGGCGTGGGAGACCCAGTACTTC.

The rearrangement links TRBV20-1 to TRBJ2-7; 7 bases line up with TRBD2. CDR3 length: 13 amino acids. Per germline, CDR1 DFQATT and CDR2 SNEGSKA (reference sequence). The J segment lost 2 bases and the V segment lost 5 bases, leaving 6 bases of the junction unmatched. CDR3 DNA: TGCAGTGCTTTAGAGGCGGGGGCCTACGAGCAGTACTTC. It codes for CSALEAGAYEQYF.

This clonotype is a singleton in its sample. V is TRBV12-3 or TRBV12-4 and J is TRBJ1-1; tentatively, D is TRBD1 (6 bases). The CDR3 runs 13 residues. Trimming shortened V by 2 bases and J by 5 bases, and 9 bases separated the two germline ends. The CDR3 loop is CASSLRGGTEAFF. The CDR3 DNA follows: TGTGCCAGCAGTTTAAGGGGGGGAACTGAAGCTTTCTTT.

The chain employs TRBV5-1 and TRBJ1-2; TRBD1 aligns across 9 bases. Germline assignment: CDR1 SGHRS and CDR2 YFSETQ. The CDR3 consists of 18 residues. Losses at the gene ends were 3 bases for V and 1 base for J; bases not matched to a gene: 13. CDR3 nucleotides: TGCGCCAGCAGCTCCGCCGGGACAGGGAATGGGGGTAACTATGGCTACACCTTC. This sequence encodes CASSSAGTGNGGNYGYTF.

The rearrangement links TRBV20-1 to TRBJ2-5, with TRBD2 matching over 7 bases. Trimming removed 8 bases from V and 5 bases from J; junction bases left unmatched: 5. The length of the CDR3 is 11 residues. Germline CDR1 DFQATT, CDR2 SNEGSKA (reference sequence). The CDR3 DNA follows: TGCAGTTCTCGGACTAGGGAGACCCAGTACTTC. Its translation is CSSRTRETQYF.

This chain connects TRBV28 to TRBJ1-1, with a tentative D call TRBD1 (6 bases). CDR3 size: 14 residues. V lost 3 bases and J 5 bases, leaving 13 bases between the germline ends. CDR1 MDHEN and CDR2 SYDVKM come from the germline V gene. CDR3 residues: CASSFLDRRTEAFF. The DNA for the CDR3 is TGTGCCAGCAGTTTTCTCGACAGGAGGACTGAAGCTTTCTTT.

This chain links TRBV15 with TRBJ1-5; D is unclear. Germline lookup yields CDR1 LNHNV and CDR2 YYDKDF (reference sequence). The length of the CDR3 is 15 residues. Deletions cut 0 bases from V and 1 base from J, with 7 bases between. CDR3 protein: CATSREPGSNQPQHF. For the CDR3, the DNA is TGTGCCACCAGCAGAGAACCCGGGAGCAATCAGCCCCAGCATTTT.

CDR3 DNA: TGTGCCAGTAGTTCCGGGGGTAGGATAAACATTCAGTACTTC. Protein: CASSSGGRINIQYF. The gene calls are TRBV19 and TRBJ2-4; possibly TRBD2 for D (6 bases). The CDR3 is made up of 14 amino acids. Trimming removed 5 bases from V and 6 bases from J, with 14 bases in between. Germline CDR1 reads LNHDA; CDR2 reads SQIVND (reference sequence).

The DNA for the CDR3 is TGTGCCAGCAGCTTAACAGGGTTTGGTAACACAGATACGCAGTATTTT. Amino acid sequence: CASSLTGFGNTDTQYF. The rearrangement joins TRBV11-2 to TRBJ2-3, with D perhaps matching TRBD1 (6 bases). Trimming left V 2 bases short and J 2 bases short, with 14 bases between. This CDR3 region has 16 residues. Germline assignment: CDR1 SGHAT and CDR2 FQNNGV.

V gene TRBV11-1 combines with J gene TRBJ1-1, with TRBD1 as a possible D gene (5 bases). V was trimmed by 5 bases and J by 6 bases, leaving 16 bases between them. The CDR3 covers 14 residues. Germline V gene data show CDR1 as SGHAT and CDR2 as FQDESV (reference sequence). In DNA form, the CDR3 reads TGTGCCAGCAGCCAAACAGGCCCGACTCCTGAAGCTTTCTTT. Protein: CASSQTGPTPEAFF.

The chain carries TRBV6-1 and TRBJ1-1; D gene uncertain. Deletions cut 4 bases from V and 1 base from J, with 13 bases between. The germline CDR1 and CDR2 sequences are MNHNS and SASEGT. CDR3 length: 15 residues. CDR3 nucleotides: TGTGCCAGCAGTGTTAGAGGGCCCTGGAACACTGAAGCTTTCTTT. Its protein product is CASSVRGPWNTEAFF.